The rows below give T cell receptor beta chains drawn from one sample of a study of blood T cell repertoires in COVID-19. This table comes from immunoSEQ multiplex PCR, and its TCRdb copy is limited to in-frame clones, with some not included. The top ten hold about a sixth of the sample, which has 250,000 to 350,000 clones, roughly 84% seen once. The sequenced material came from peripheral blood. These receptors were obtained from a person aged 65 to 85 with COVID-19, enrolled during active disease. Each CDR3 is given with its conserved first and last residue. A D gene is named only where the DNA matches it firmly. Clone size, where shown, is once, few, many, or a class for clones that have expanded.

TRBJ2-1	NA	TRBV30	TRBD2	TGTGCCTGGAGTCCCCTAGCGGGAGGTGAGCAGTTCTTC	CAWSPLAGGEQFF
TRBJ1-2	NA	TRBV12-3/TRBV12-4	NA	TGTGCCAGCAGTTTTGGTAGGGGCTATGGCTACACCTTC	CASSFGRGYGYTF
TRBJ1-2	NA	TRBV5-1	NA	TGCGCCAGCACCCGAGGTGGAGGAGAAGATGGCTACACCTTC	CASTRGGGEDGYTF
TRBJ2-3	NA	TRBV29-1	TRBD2	TGCAGCGTTGATACGACTAGCGGGAGCACAGATACGCAGTATTTT	CSVDTTSGSTDTQYF
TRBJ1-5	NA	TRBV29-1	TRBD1	TGCAGCTTCCGACAGGGGGATCAGCCCCAGCATTTT	CSFRQGDQPQHF
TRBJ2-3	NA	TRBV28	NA	TGTGCCAGCAGTTTGGGGCCAGATACGCAGTATTTT	CASSLGPDTQYF
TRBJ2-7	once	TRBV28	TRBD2	TGTGCCACCGCCGGTCCCCCGAGCGGGGGAAGGGCGAGCTACGAGCAGTACTTC	CATAGPPSGGRASYEQYF
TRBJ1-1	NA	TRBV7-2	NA	TGTGCCAGCAGCAAGCCCGGACGGGGGGACACTGAAGCTTTCTTT	CASSKPGRGDTEAFF
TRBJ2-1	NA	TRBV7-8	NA	TGTGCCAGCAGCTCTTCAGCGAAATTGTACAATGAGCAGTTCTTC	CASSSSAKLYNEQFF
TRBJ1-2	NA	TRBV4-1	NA	TGCGCCAGCAGCCATGTACAGGGAGCGGTTGGCGGCTACACCTTC	CASSHVQGAVGGYTF
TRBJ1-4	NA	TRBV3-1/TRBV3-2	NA	TGTGCCAGCAGCCACAGGGGCCGAACTAATGAAAAACTGTTTTTT	CASSHRGRTNEKLFF
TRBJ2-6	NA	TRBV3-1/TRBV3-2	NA	TGTGCCAGCAGCCAGAGTCTGGGGGCCAACGTCCTGACTTTC	CASSQSLGANVLTF
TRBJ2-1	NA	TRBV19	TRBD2	TGTGCCAGTAGCTCGCTAACTAGCGGGAGTATAGGTGAGCAGTTCTTC	CASSSLTSGSIGEQFF
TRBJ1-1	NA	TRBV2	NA	TGTGCCAGCAGTGAAGAAACTTTGACTGAAGCTTTCTTT	CASSEETLTEAFF
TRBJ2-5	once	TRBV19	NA	TGTGCCAGTAGTACCGGGACTGACCCCAGGACCCAGTACTTC	CASSTGTDPRTQYF
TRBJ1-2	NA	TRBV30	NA	TGTGCCTGGAGGTCCCCGGGGGGGATAGGCTATGGCTACACCTTC	CAWRSPGGIGYGYTF
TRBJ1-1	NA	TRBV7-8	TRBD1	TGTGCCAGCAGCTCCGGACAGGGCCTGAACACTGAAGCTTTCTTT	CASSSGQGLNTEAFF
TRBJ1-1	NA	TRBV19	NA	TGTGCCAGTAGTATCGGCAGGGTGAACACTGAAGCTTTCTTT	CASSIGRVNTEAFF
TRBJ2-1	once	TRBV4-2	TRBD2	TGTGCCAGCAGCCGGACTAGCGGGCCTGGCACCTACAATGAGCAGTTCTTC	CASSRTSGPGTYNEQFF
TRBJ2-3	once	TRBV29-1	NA	TGCAGCGTTGAAGTTCGGGGAACAGATACGCAGTATTTT	CSVEVRGTDTQYF
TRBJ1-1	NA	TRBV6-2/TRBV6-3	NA	TGTGCCAGCAGTTACCTAGGAGTGGCTGAAGCTTTCTTT	CASSYLGVAEAFF
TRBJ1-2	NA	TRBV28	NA	TGTGCCAGCAGTCGCAGGGCCAACTATGGCTACACCTTC	CASSRRANYGYTF
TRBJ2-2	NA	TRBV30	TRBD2	TGTGCCTGGAGTCCACTAGCGGGGAACACCGGGGAGCTGTTTTTT	CAWSPLAGNTGELFF
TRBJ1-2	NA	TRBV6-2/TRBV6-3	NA	TGTGCCAGCAGTTACTCGCCCCTCAATCTTCGACAGGCGTCCCGCTATGGCTACACCTTC	CASSYSPLNLRQASRYGYTF
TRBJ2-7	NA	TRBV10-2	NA	TGCGCCAGCAGTGCGAAGGCGGGTGAGCAGTACTTC	CASSAKAGEQYF
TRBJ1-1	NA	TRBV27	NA	TGTGCCAGCAGTCGGGGGGATCGCACTGAAGCTTTCTTT	CASSRGDRTEAFF
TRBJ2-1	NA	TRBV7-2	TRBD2	TGTGCCAGCAGCTTTAGCGGGGGGGACAACAATGAGCAGTTCTTC	CASSFSGGDNNEQFF
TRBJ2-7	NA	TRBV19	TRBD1	TGTGCCAGTGCACGACAGGGTGCCTACGAGCAGTACTTC	CASARQGAYEQYF
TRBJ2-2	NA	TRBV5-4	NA	TGTGCCAGCAGCCCTTCCGTCCTAAACACCGGGGAGCTGTTTTTT	CASSPSVLNTGELFF
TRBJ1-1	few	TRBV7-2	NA	TGTGCCAGCAGCTTAGCACAGGGGAACACTGAAGCTTTCTTT	CASSLAQGNTEAFF
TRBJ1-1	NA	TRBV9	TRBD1	TGTGCCAGCAGCGGGCCCTCGACAGGGGTGAACACTGAAGCTTTCTTT	CASSGPSTGVNTEAFF
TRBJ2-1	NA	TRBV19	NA	TGTGCCAGTAGGACACCCCAGGGTCAGGGATACAATGAGCAGTTCTTC	CASRTPQGQGYNEQFF
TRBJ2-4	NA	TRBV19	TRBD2	TGTGCCAGCGGGGGGGCAGCCAAAAACATTCAGTACTTC	CASGGAAKNIQYF
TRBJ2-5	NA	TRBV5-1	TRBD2	TGCGCCAGCAGCTTGAAGTTCCAGCGGGGGGGCCAAGAGACCCAGTACTTC	CASSLKFQRGGQETQYF
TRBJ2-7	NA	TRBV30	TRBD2	TGTGCCTGGAGTGTCCTAGCGGGCTCCTACGAGCAGTACTTC	CAWSVLAGSYEQYF
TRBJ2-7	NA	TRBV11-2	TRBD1	TGTGCCAGCAGCAAAGAAGGGGGCCCGGCGTACGAGCAGTACTTC	CASSKEGGPAYEQYF
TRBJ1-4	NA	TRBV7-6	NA	TGTGCCAGCAGCTTAAGCGGGGGCGCCGTAGAAAAACTGTTTTTT	CASSLSGGAVEKLFF
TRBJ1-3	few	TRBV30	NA	TGTGCCTGGACCCTGGGACTAAGCTTTGCAAACACCATATATTTT	CAWTLGLSFANTIYF
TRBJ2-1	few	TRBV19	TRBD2	TGTGCCAGTAGTATTAGCGGGGTACGGGATGAGCAGTTCTTC	CASSISGVRDEQFF
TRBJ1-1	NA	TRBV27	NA	TGTGCCAGCAGAACCCAGACTGTCGGGACTGAAGCTTTCTTT	CASRTQTVGTEAFF
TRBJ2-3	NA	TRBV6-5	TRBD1	TGTGCCAGCAGTTACGGACAGGGAGAACGCACAGATACGCAGTATTTT	CASSYGQGERTDTQYF
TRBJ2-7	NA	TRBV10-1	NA	TGCGCCAGCATCCCCCCAGGGACATTTTACGAGCAGTACTTC	CASIPPGTFYEQYF
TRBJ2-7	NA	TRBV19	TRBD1	TGTGCCAGTAGTATAACTTTCGGACAGGGACGTCGCGAGCAGTACTTC	CASSITFGQGRREQYF
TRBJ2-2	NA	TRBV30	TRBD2	TGTGCCTACTCGAGCGGGAGGGCCGGGGAGCTGTTTTTT	CAYSSGRAGELFF
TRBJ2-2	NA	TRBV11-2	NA	TGTGCCAGCAGCCCCTCGGGTAGGGGAACGTCCGGGGAGCTGTTTTTT	CASSPSGRGTSGELFF
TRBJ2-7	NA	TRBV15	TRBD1	TGTGCCACCAGCAGACCCACAGGGGGAAGGTACGAGCAGTACTTC	CATSRPTGGRYEQYF
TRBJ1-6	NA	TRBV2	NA	TGTGCCAGCAGGACAGACCGGACAGTGTCACCCCTCCACTTT	CASRTDRTVSPLHF
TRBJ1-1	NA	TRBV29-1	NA	TGCAGCGTTGAAGCCCAAAAAGGGGGGGGCCTTTTT	CSVEAQKGGGLF
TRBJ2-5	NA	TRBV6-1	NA	TGTGCCAGCAGTGAACAGTCCCCAGAGACCCAGTACTTC	CASSEQSPETQYF
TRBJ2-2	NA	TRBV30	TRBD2	TGTGCCTGGAGTCTACTTAGCGGGATTAGCACCGGGGAGCTGTTTTTT	CAWSLLSGISTGELFF
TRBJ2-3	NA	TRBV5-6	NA	TGTGCCAGCAGCTTCGCCGCGGGGTACACAGATACGCAGTATTTT	CASSFAAGYTDTQYF
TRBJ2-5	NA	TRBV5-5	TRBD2	TGTGCCAGCAGCAGAGCCGGGACTAGGGAAGAGACCCAGTACTTC	CASSRAGTREETQYF